The entry below describes one T cell receptor (beta chain). The data stem from a study of blood T cell repertoires in COVID-19. Study-level information: Samples of COVID-19 (acute and convalescent) were obtained from the United States, Italy and Spain. From T cells, B-cell-depleted T cells, or PBMCs came the material, which was cDNA or gDNA.

In the original processing: Scientists estimated how many nucleated cells there were by amplifying reference gene primers. Produced via immunoSEQ multiplex PCR; TCRdb's table is partial and in-frame only. From that table come the V and J calls and clone size; the DNA was used to work out D and trimming. Among approximately 280,000 clones listed, approximately 90% were seen once. Input material: peripheral blood. This receptor was taken from a middle-aged man with acute or convalescent COVID-19.

The DNA for the CDR3 is TGTGCCAGCAGTGAATTTATGGGAGGGGGATTGAACACTGAAGCTTTCTTT. Its protein product is CASSEFMGGGLNTEAFF. The rearrangement joins TRBV2 to TRBJ1-1; maybe TRBD1 (6 bases). The V end was cut by 2 bases, the J end by 0 bases, with 16 bases between. The V gene's germline CDR1 is SNHLY and CDR2 FYNNEI. This CDR3 contains 17 residues. Full variable domain (rest looked up from reference TRBV2 and TRBJ1-1): EPEVTQTPSHQVTQMGQEVILRCVPISNHLYFYWYRQILGQKVEFLVSFYNNEISEKSEIFDDQFSVERPDGSNFTLKIRSTKLEDSAMYFCASSEFMGGGLNTEAFFGQGTRLTVV.